This TCR beta chain emerged from a study of cytomegalovirus exposure and HLA in healthy donors. Study-level background: A later analysis reported the same platform for the roughly 110 validation repertoires and the roughly 700 first-cohort repertoires.

Regarding the study as a whole: Altogether, about 160 TCR beta chains were recorded as cytomegalovirus-associated. Across donors, most TCRs were seen rarely, yet some public ones were widespread. Clusters of TCRs from the first cohort tended to co-occur in the 90 to 150 validation repertoires (as a later analysis found).

This clone was seen only a few times. The antigen is not known. Generated by immunoSEQ multiplex PCR, the TCRdb table keeps only in-frame clones and is missing some. The sample yields hundreds of thousands of clones, around 91% seen once. From germline, CDR1 is LNHDA and CDR2 SQIVND (reference sequence). The CDR3 sequence is 15 residues long. Trimming shortened V by 5 bases and J by 0 bases, and 14 bases separated the two germline ends. The sequenced sample was PBMCs. This chain joins TRBV19 and TRBJ2-7; D remains unclear. The source is a woman in her twenties or thirties in good health and CMV-seronegative. CDR3 sequence: CASSDSGPGSYEQYF. The CDR3, as DNA: TGTGCCAGTAGTGACTCGGGCCCCGGCTCCTACGAGCAGTACTTC.